The next 17 T cell receptor beta chains were all read from a single sample in a study of cytotoxic CD8 clonotypes in ibrutinib-treated CLL. Only in-frame clones appear in the TCRdb table, and some are missing; sequencing was by immunoSEQ multiplex PCR. This sample carries 60,000 to 95,000 clones, approximately 82% of them seen once, and the ten largest clones take roughly 40%. This sample comprised PBMCs, obtained after 24 months of ibrutinib treatment. The source is a human donor with chronic lymphocytic leukemia.

V usage is TRBV5-4 and J usage is TRBJ2-3; D is unresolved. V lost 5 bases and J 6 bases, leaving 13 bases between the germline ends. The CDR3 contains 13 residues. Germline loops: CDR1 SGHNT, CDR2 YYREEE (reference sequence). The CDR3 bases are TGTGCCAGCAGTGGGCGGCTGCGGGATACGCAGTATTTT. This sequence encodes CASSGRLRDTQYF.

The chain employs TRBV2 and TRBJ2-1; 8 nucleotides match TRBD2. CDR3 length equals 14 residues. The germline V gene encodes CDR1 SNHLY and CDR2 FYNNEI. V shed 4 bases and J 7 bases; nucleotides not matched to a gene: 6. The CDR3 sequence: CASSGGTRSNEQFF. As DNA, the CDR3 is TGTGCCAGCAGTGGCGGGACTAGGAGTAATGAGCAGTTCTTC. Combining the CDR3 with reference TRBV2 and TRBJ2-1 gives the whole variable domain EPEVTQTPSHQVTQMGQEVILRCVPISNHLYFYWYRQILGQKVEFLVSFYNNEISEKSEIFDDQFSVERPDGSNFTLKIRSTKLEDSAMYFCASSGGTRSNEQFFGPGTRLTVL.

V and J are TRBV30 and TRBJ2-1; D remains ambiguous. The CDR3 extends over 14 amino acids. CDR1 and CDR2 (germline): GTSNPN, SVGIG (reference sequence). V lost 1 base and J 0 bases, leaving 7 bases between the germline ends. CDR3 region: CAWSGTSSYNEQFF. The CDR3 coding sequence is TGTGCCTGGAGTGGGACGAGCTCCTACAATGAGCAGTTCTTC.

This clone was detected only once. Other DNA sequences in the same sample also yield this CDR3. The rearrangement links TRBV18 to TRBJ2-5; weak D call: TRBD1 (6 bases). This CDR3 has 13 amino acids. Trimming took off 3 bases at V and 2 bases at J, with 7 bases between the two ends. Germline V gene sequence: CDR1 KGHSH, CDR2 LQKENI. The DNA for the CDR3 is TGTGCCAGCTCACCCGGACAGCAAGAGACCCAGTACTTC. Encoded protein: CASSPGQQETQYF.

The V call is TRBV6-5, the J call TRBJ2-5, with D possibly matching TRBD1 (6 bases). CDR3 length: 14 amino acids. The germline V gene has CDR1 MNHEY and CDR2 SVGAGI. Trimming pared 0 bases from V and 2 bases from J, leaving 7 bases between. CDR3 coding DNA: TGTGCCAGCAGTTACTCGCAGGGGCAAGAGACCCAGTACTTC. Translated, it gives CASSYSQGQETQYF.

The rearrangement links TRBV7-9 to TRBJ2-7; maybe TRBD1 (5 bases). Germline CDR1 SEHNR, CDR2 FQNEAQ (reference sequence). V was clipped by 1 base and J by 7 bases, with 8 bases between them. This CDR3 spans 12 amino acids. The CDR3 DNA reads as TGTGCCAGCAGCTTAGTAGGGGAAGAGCAGTACTTC. Encoded protein: CASSLVGEEQYF.

As to this clone: A read error may account for a junction end that differs from germline. The chain combines TRBV2 with TRBJ1-2; weak D call: TRBD1 (6 bases). The germline gives CDR1 SNHLY, CDR2 FYNNEI. The CDR3 is made up of 11 amino acids. DNA for the CDR3: TGTGCCAGCAGGGAAGTTACAGGGTACACCTTC. As protein: CASREVTGYTF.

This rearrangement joins TRBV5-1 to TRBJ2-5; 13 nucleotides align to TRBD2. Germline loops: CDR1 SGHRS, CDR2 YFSETQ. J gave up 2 bases and V 4 bases, and 2 bases lay outside the gene matches. The CDR3 spans 15 residues. In DNA form, the CDR3 reads TGCGCCAGCAGCCTGACTAGCGGGAGGCAAGAGACCCAGTACTTC. Its protein is CASSLTSGRQETQYF.

The V and J genes are TRBV15 and TRBJ1-1; no definite D call. Trimming removed 5 bases at V and 5 bases at J, with 9 bases between. The germline V gene has CDR1 LNHNV and CDR2 YYDKDF (reference sequence). The CDR3 contains 12 residues. The CDR3 DNA follows: TGTGCCACCAGCCGCGGGTATACTGAAGCTTTCTTT. It specifies CATSRGYTEAFF.

This clone was seen a single time. J is TRBJ1-1 and V is TRBV7-3; TRBD1 might be the D (6 bases). The CDR3 has 13 residues. Trimming removed 5 bases from V and 4 bases from J, with 11 bases in between. Germline V gene data show CDR1 as SGHTA and CDR2 as FQGTGA. The CDR3 protein is CASSPDRITEAFF. CDR3 bases: TGTGCCAGCAGCCCGGACAGAATCACTGAAGCTTTCTTT.

This chain joins TRBV7-2 and TRBJ2-7; 8 nucleotides match TRBD2. The CDR3 covers 15 residues. The J segment lost 5 bases and the V segment lost 2 bases, leaving 8 bases of the junction unmatched. CDR1 is SGHTA and CDR2 is FQGNSA in the germline V gene. As DNA, the CDR3 is TGTGCCAGCAGCTTAAAAGCGGGAGCTCGAGACGAGCAGTACTTC. Translating gives CASSLKAGARDEQYF.

V gene TRBV9 combines with J gene TRBJ2-7; 13 bases align to TRBD2. Trimming cost V 3 bases and J 4 bases; bases outside gene matches: 10. The germline V gene has CDR1 SGDLS and CDR2 YYNGEE. The CDR3 is 17 residues long. CDR3 amino acids: CASSAGLAGEFRYEQYF. The CDR3 nucleotides are TGTGCCAGCAGCGCCGGACTAGCGGGAGAATTTCGGTACGAGCAGTACTTC.

This chain links TRBV27 with TRBJ2-2; D is uncertain. Per the germline V gene, CDR1 is MNHEY and CDR2 is SMNVEV (reference sequence). The CDR3 extends over 15 amino acids. Trimming shortened V by 4 bases and J by 8 bases, and 17 bases separated the two germline ends. The CDR3 nucleotides read TGTGCCAGCAGTTCCGGACCTCAACTACCGGGGGAGCTGTTTTTT. Its translation is CASSSGPQLPGELFF.

This clone was picked up a small number of times. V is TRBV23-1 and J is TRBJ1-1; D is uncertain. TRBV23-1 is given ORF status, its function remaining uncertain. Trimming took off 10 bases at V and 8 bases at J, with 8 bases between the two ends. The CDR3 sequence is 9 residues long. The chain's CDR3 is CATTKEAFF. The DNA for the CDR3 is TGCGCCACCACTAAAGAAGCTTTCTTT.

The chain joins TRBV19 to TRBJ2-1, with TRBD2 identical over 10 bases. The CDR3 extends over 15 amino acids. CDR1 is LNHDA, CDR2 SQIVND, per germline (reference sequence). V dropped 4 bases and J dropped 8; count of bases not matched to a gene: 8. The CDR3 region is CASSKTSGAPHEQFF. DNA for the CDR3: TGTGCCAGTAGTAAAACTAGCGGGGCCCCACATGAGCAGTTCTTC.

This clone is a singleton in its sample. The rearrangement uses TRBV21-1 and TRBJ1-4; the table's D call TRBD1 went unverified against the DNA. TRBV21-1 is flagged as a pseudogene. The CDR3 extends over 14 amino acids. The CDR3: CASSKKGVGEKLFF. In nucleotides, the CDR3 is TGTGCCAGCAGCAAAAAGGGGGTAGGAGAAAAACTGTTTTTT.

The chain is built from TRBV30 and TRBJ2-7; D may be TRBD1 (6 bases). Germline V gene sequence: CDR1 GTSNPN, CDR2 SVGIG (reference sequence). The CDR3 is 13 amino acids. V was pared by 4 bases and J by 3 bases, with 13 bases between. The CDR3 bases are TGTGCCTGGACGAATCAGGGGTTCTACGAGCAGTACTTC. As protein: CAWTNQGFYEQYF.